Presented here are 3 T cell receptor beta chains from one specimen sequenced in a study of T-cell reconstitution after alpha-beta-depleted transplantation in children. Unique molecular identifiers tagged the TCRbeta library. One entry per CDR3 protein, called by TCRdb with MiXCR from the PCR reads. The data contain about 200,000 distinct CDR3 sequences, around 9.2% of them singletons. Sequences were derived from PBMCs, mostly from graft donor cells, sampled 360 days after TCRalphabeta/CD19-depleted stem cell transplant. The receptors stem from a male patient aged 2 to 9 who had a stem cell transplant for acute myeloid leukemia, so the T cells may come from the graft donor.

This chain joins TRBV12-3 or TRBV12-4 and TRBJ2-7; possibly TRBD1 or TRBD2 for D (5 bases each). Trimming cost V 5 bases and J 0 bases, with 17 bases left between them. This CDR3 spans 16 amino acids. The CDR3 protein is CASSRTGTVSSYEQYF. The CDR3 coding sequence is TGTGCCAGCAGTCGAACCGGGACGGTTAGCTCCTACGAGCAGTACTTC.

This clonotype came up a few times. DNA for the CDR3: TGCAGTGCTAGAGAATTGGGACAGGGCGGGACCCAGTACTTC. It encodes CSARELGQGGTQYF. The chain recombines TRBV20-1 with TRBJ2-5; 9 bases fit TRBD1. The CDR3 covers 14 residues. The V segment lost 0 bases and the J segment 7 bases; nucleotides outside the gene matches: 6. CDR1 and CDR2 from the germline V gene are DFQATT and SNEGSKA (reference sequence).

The V call is TRBV12-3 or TRBV12-4, the J call TRBJ2-5; no firm D call. V dropped 2 bases and J dropped 5 bases, with 12 bases sitting between them. This CDR3 has 14 amino acids. The CDR3 loop reads CASSLHGPGETQYF. CDR3 bases: TGTGCCAGCAGTTTACATGGTCCTGGGGAGACCCAGTACTTC.